These 2 T cell receptor beta chains were all obtained from the same sample, sequenced in a study of T cell responses to AZD1222 COVID-19 vaccine (dated by TCRdb to about 2021). This sample's time point label indicates: baseline before first vaccination. The method was the immunoSEQ multiplex PCR assay. TCRdb took over this immuneACCESS table, retaining in-frame rearrangements with V and J assigned. Such tables are incomplete; in checked studies, under half of the missing clones stem from an unresolved V gene, and the remainder is unexplained. Here the sample has some 190,000 clones; about 90% occur a single time. The ten most abundant clones make up roughly 7.7% of the sample. Specimen: peripheral blood, collected on day 0 of AZD1222 vaccination. The source is an adult in good health.

The rearrangement links TRBV6-5 to TRBJ1-2; perhaps TRBD1 as D (6 bases). The germline gives CDR1 MNHEY, CDR2 SVGAGI. The V gene lost 5 bases and the J gene lost 2 bases, with 12 bases spanning the gap. The CDR3 extends over 14 amino acids. The CDR3 reads CASSPGQMNYGYTF. The CDR3 nucleotides are TGTGCCAGCAGTCCTGGACAGATGAACTATGGCTACACCTTC.

The chain joins TRBV7-2 to TRBJ1-5; perhaps TRBD1 as D (6 bases). The CDR3 has 16 amino acids. Germline V gene data show CDR1 as SGHTA and CDR2 as FQGNSA. The V end lost 6 bases, the J end lost 6 bases, and 21 bases lay between the germline ends. The DNA of the CDR3 is TGTGCCAGCAGTAGTCAGGGGACGGGGCTGGGTCAGCCCCAGCATTTT. This sequence encodes CASSSQGTGLGQPQHF.